A selection of T cell receptor beta chains follows, all from one sample in a study of CD8 T cells in Susac syndrome. TCRdb fed the immunoSEQ multiplex PCR reads into MiXCR, producing one record per CDR3 protein. The table shows over 120,000 distinct CDR3 sequences, with around 93% occurring only once. Sequencing used CD4+ T cells from PBMCs. These receptor sequences come from a human donor with Susac syndrome. CDR3s include the opening cysteine and the closing phenylalanine or tryptophan.

CDR3,V,length,J
CSVSGRAYEQYF,TRBV29-1,12,TRBJ2-7
CASSLGDPTLYEQYF,TRBV12-3/TRBV12-4,15,TRBJ2-7
CASSATSGSSEQYF,TRBV9,14,TRBJ2-7
CASRVTGGRGEQFF,TRBV11-2,14,TRBJ2-1
CASRGRVANQPQHF,TRBV2,14,TRBJ1-5
CAWSWGADTQYF,TRBV30,12,TRBJ2-3
CASSQDSSFNYGYTF,TRBV4-3,15,TRBJ1-2
CASSLEAQGYTF,TRBV5-6,12,TRBJ1-2
CASSLDGIGSYEQYF,TRBV7-6,15,TRBJ2-7
CASSVGRTGSTDTQYF,TRBV9,16,TRBJ2-3
CASSPARQGNTEAFF,TRBV7-6,15,TRBJ1-1
CASSQGRRERNEQFF,TRBV14,15,TRBJ2-1
CASSPGTTNTGELFF,TRBV19,15,TRBJ2-2
CASSSKSGRIYEQYF,TRBV7-8,15,TRBJ2-7
CSASGGARTDTQYF,TRBV20-1,14,TRBJ2-3
CASSVASQAPYEQYF,TRBV9,15,TRBJ2-7
CASSQWGETQYF,TRBV3-1,12,TRBJ2-5
CASSQEVSGKETQYF,TRBV4-1,15,TRBJ2-5
CASSWVAGDRDTQYF,TRBV12-3/TRBV12-4,15,TRBJ2-3
CATSRGRVDTGELFF,TRBV15,15,TRBJ2-2